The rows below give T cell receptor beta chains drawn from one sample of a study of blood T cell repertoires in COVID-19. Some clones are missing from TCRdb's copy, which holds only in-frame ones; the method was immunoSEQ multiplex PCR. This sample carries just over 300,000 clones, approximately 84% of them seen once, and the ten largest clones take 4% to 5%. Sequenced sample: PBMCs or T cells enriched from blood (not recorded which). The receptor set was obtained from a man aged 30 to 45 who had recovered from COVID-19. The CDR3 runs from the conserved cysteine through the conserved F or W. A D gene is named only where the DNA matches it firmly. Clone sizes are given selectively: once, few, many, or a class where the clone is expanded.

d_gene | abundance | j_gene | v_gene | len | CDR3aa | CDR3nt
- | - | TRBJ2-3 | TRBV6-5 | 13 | CASRTLGTDTQYF | TGTGCCAGCAGGACACTAGGCACAGATACGCAGTATTTT
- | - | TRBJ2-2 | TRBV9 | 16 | CASSVVPDSNTGELFF | TGTGCCAGCAGCGTAGTTCCGGACTCGAACACCGGGGAGCTGTTTTTT
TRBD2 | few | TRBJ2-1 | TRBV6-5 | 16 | CASSYSSASGTNEQFF | TGTGCCAGCAGTTACTCGTCGGCTAGCGGGACGAATGAGCAGTTCTTC
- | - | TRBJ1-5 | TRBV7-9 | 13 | CASSLTANQPQHF | TGTGCCAGCAGCTTAACAGCCAATCAGCCCCAGCATTTT
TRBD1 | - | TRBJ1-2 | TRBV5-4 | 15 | CASSLLGQGIGGYTF | TGTGCCAGCAGCTTACTCGGACAGGGGATAGGTGGCTACACCTTC
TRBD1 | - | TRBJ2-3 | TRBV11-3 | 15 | CASSVTGDGTDTQYF | TGTGCCAGCAGCGTGACAGGGGACGGCACAGATACGCAGTATTTT
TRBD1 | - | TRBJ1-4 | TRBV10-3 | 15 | CAISEAGTGGGRLFF | TGTGCCATCAGTGAGGCCGGGACAGGGGGCGGGAGACTGTTTTTT
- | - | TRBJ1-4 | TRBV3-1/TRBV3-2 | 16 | CASSPEGLAGPEKLFF | TGTGCCAGCAGCCCCGAAGGGCTGGCGGGCCCTGAAAAACTGTTTTTT
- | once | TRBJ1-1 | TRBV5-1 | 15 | CASSGNRVSNTEAFF | TGCGCCAGCAGCGGAAACAGGGTTTCAAACACTGAAGCTTTCTTT
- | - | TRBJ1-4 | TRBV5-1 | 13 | CASREGLNEKLFF | TGCGCCAGCAGGGAGGGTCTTAACGAAAAACTGTTTTTT
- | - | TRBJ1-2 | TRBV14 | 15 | CASSQAPTDNYGYTF | TGTGCCAGCAGCCAAGCCCCGACAGATAACTATGGCTACACCTTC
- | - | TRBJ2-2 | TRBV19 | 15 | CASSIGIGESGELFF | TGTGCCAGTAGTATAGGTATTGGGGAGTCCGGGGAGCTGTTTTTT
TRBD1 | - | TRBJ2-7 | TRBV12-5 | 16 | CASGLATDRGRNEQYF | TGTGCTAGTGGTTTGGCGACGGACAGGGGGCGCAACGAGCAGTACTTC
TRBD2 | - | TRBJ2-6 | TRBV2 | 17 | CASSLRAGAFGANVLTF | TGTGCCAGCAGCCTCCGAGCGGGAGCTTTTGGGGCCAACGTCCTGACTTTC
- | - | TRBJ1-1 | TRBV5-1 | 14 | CASSLIGSNTEAFF | TGCGCCAGCAGCTTGATCGGGTCTAACACTGAAGCTTTCTTT
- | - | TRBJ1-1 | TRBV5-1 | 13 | CASSPPQAFEAFF | TGCGCCAGCAGCCCGCCACAGGCGTTTGAAGCTTTCTTT
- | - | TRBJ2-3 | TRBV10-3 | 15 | CAISVGGATTDTQYF | TGTGCCATCAGTGTGGGCGGGGCGACCACAGATACGCAGTATTTT
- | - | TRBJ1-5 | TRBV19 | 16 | CASSLQGVRGNQPQHF | TGTGCCAGTAGCCTACAGGGCGTTAGGGGCAATCAGCCCCAGCATTTT
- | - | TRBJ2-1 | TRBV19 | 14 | CASLGDSPYNEQFF | TGTGCCAGCCTGGGGGACTCCCCATACAATGAGCAGTTCTTC
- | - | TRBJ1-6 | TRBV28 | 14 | CASSLSSYNSPLHF | TGTGCCAGCAGTCTCAGCTCCTATAATTCACCCCTCCACTTT
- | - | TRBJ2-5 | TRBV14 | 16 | CASSQLFGTNQETQYF | TGTGCCAGCAGCCAACTATTCGGGACAAACCAAGAGACCCAGTACTTC
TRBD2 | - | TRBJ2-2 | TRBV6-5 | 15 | CASSYQTSPAGELFF | TGTGCCAGCAGTTATCAGACTAGCCCAGCCGGGGAGCTGTTTTTT
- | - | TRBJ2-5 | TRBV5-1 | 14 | CASSAGQYQETQYF | TGCGCCAGCAGCGCGGGACAGTACCAAGAGACCCAGTACTTC
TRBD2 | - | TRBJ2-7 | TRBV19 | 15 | CASSTYLAGVYEQYF | TGTGCCAGTAGTACGTACTTAGCGGGAGTCTACGAGCAGTACTTC
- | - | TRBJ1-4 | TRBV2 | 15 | CASRTLGTINEKLFF | TGTGCCAGCAGGACATTGGGCACCATTAATGAAAAACTGTTTTTT
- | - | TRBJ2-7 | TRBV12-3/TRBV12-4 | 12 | CASSAQGADPYF | TGTGCCAGCAGCGCACAGGGCGCCGACCCCTACTTC
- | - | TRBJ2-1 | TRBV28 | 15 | CASRKDTSSYNEQFF | TGTGCCAGCAGAAAGGACACGAGCTCCTACAATGAGCAGTTCTTC
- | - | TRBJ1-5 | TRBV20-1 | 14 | CSASLINSNQPQHF | TGCAGTGCTAGTCTAATTAATAGCAATCAGCCCCAGCATTTT
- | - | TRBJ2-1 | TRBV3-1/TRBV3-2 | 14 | CASSLLVRDNEQFF | TGTGCCAGCAGCCTCCTGGTCAGGGACAATGAGCAGTTCTTC
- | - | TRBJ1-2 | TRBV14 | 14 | CASSQWTPYYGYTF | TGTGCCAGCAGCCAGTGGACACCCTACTATGGCTACACCTTC
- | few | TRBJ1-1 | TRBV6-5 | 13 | CASTIKGLTEAFF | TGTGCCAGCACAATCAAGGGGCTGACTGAAGCTTTCTTT
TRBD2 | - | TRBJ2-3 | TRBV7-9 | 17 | CASSPGLAGVSTDTQYF | TGTGCCAGCAGCCCAGGACTAGCGGGGGTGAGCACAGATACGCAGTATTTT
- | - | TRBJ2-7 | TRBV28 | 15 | CASSAFPDRGGEQYF | TGTGCCAGCAGTGCATTCCCCGACAGGGGAGGGGAGCAGTACTTC
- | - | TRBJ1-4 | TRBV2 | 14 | CASSEGGRNEKLFF | TGTGCCAGCAGTGAAGGGGGGCGAAATGAAAAACTGTTTTTT
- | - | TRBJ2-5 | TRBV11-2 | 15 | CASSLYLALQEAQYF | TGTGCCAGCAGCTTATATTTGGCGTTACAAGAGGCCCAGTACTTC
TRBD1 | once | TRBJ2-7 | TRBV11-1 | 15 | CASSVAGQGSYEQYF | TGTGCCAGCAGCGTTGCGGGACAGGGTTCCTACGAGCAGTACTTC
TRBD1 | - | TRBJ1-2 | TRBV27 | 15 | CASSPGTGGNYGYTF | TGTGCCAGCAGTCCCGGGACAGGGGGCAACTATGGCTACACCTTC
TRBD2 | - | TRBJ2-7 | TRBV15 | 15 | CATSTRAGVAYEQYF | TGTGCCACCAGCACAAGAGCGGGAGTGGCCTACGAGCAGTACTTC